The rows below give T cell receptor beta chains drawn from one sample of a study of blood T cell repertoires in COVID-19. The repertoire was sequenced with immunoSEQ multiplex PCR; TCRdb's copy has only in-frame clones and lacks some. Among about 120,000 clones listed, 90% were seen once. The sample taken for sequencing was peripheral blood. Receptors originate from a woman aged 55-69 years with COVID-19, enrolled during active disease. Each CDR3 is given with its conserved first and last residue. Fields, in order: clone size, J gene, V gene, D gene, CDR3 protein, CDR3 DNA. The D gene is left open where the match is weak. Not all rows give a size; the values are once, few, many and, for expanded clones, a class.

abundance: NA; j_gene: TRBJ1-5; v_gene: TRBV25-1; d_gene: TRBD1; CDR3aa: CASSDGTGIDQPQHF; CDR3nt: TGTGCCAGCAGTGACGGGACAGGGATCGATCAGCCCCAGCATTTT
abundance: NA; j_gene: TRBJ2-7; v_gene: TRBV6-5; d_gene: NA; CDR3aa: CASSYSYSGDYEQYF; CDR3nt: TGTGCCAGCAGTTACTCCTACTCGGGGGACTACGAGCAGTACTTC
abundance: NA; j_gene: TRBJ2-1; v_gene: TRBV11-1; d_gene: NA; CDR3aa: CASSSPRNNEQFF; CDR3nt: TGTGCCAGCAGCTCTCCCCGTAACAATGAGCAGTTCTTC
abundance: NA; j_gene: TRBJ2-2; v_gene: TRBV10-3; d_gene: TRBD1; CDR3aa: CAISWRQGPTGELFF; CDR3nt: TGTGCCATCAGTTGGCGACAGGGACCTACCGGGGAGCTGTTTTTT
abundance: NA; j_gene: TRBJ2-2; v_gene: TRBV9; d_gene: NA; CDR3aa: CASSATFRTSNTGELFF; CDR3nt: TGTGCCAGCAGCGCGACCTTCAGGACTTCGAACACCGGGGAGCTGTTTTTT
abundance: NA; j_gene: TRBJ2-7; v_gene: TRBV7-6; d_gene: TRBD2; CDR3aa: CASSSKGVAGASYEQYF; CDR3nt: TGTGCCAGCAGCTCTAAAGGGGTAGCGGGGGCCTCCTACGAGCAGTACTTC
abundance: NA; j_gene: TRBJ2-3; v_gene: TRBV6-4; d_gene: TRBD1; CDR3aa: CASRVDRGADTQYF; CDR3nt: TGTGCCAGCAGGGTAGACAGGGGGGCAGATACGCAGTATTTT
abundance: NA; j_gene: TRBJ1-1; v_gene: TRBV7-2; d_gene: NA; CDR3aa: CASSLAIQVNTEAFF; CDR3nt: TGTGCCAGCAGCTTAGCGATACAGGTTAACACTGAAGCTTTCTTT
abundance: NA; j_gene: TRBJ2-1; v_gene: TRBV6-2/TRBV6-3; d_gene: NA; CDR3aa: CASSYGGVGSYNEQFF; CDR3nt: TGTGCCAGCAGTTACGGAGGGGTGGGCTCCTACAATGAGCAGTTCTTC
abundance: once; j_gene: TRBJ1-1; v_gene: TRBV4-2; d_gene: TRBD1; CDR3aa: CASSQEDRGVSAFF; CDR3nt: TGTGCCAGCAGCCAAGAGGACAGGGGGGTGTCGGCTTTCTTT
abundance: NA; j_gene: TRBJ2-7; v_gene: TRBV6-5; d_gene: TRBD2; CDR3aa: CASRGGNYEQYF; CDR3nt: TGTGCCAGTCGGGGGGGCAACTACGAGCAGTACTTC
abundance: NA; j_gene: TRBJ2-2; v_gene: TRBV2; d_gene: NA; CDR3aa: CASSNHPVVRGNTGELFF; CDR3nt: TGTGCCAGCAGTAACCACCCCGTAGTCCGGGGGAACACCGGGGAGCTGTTTTTT
abundance: NA; j_gene: TRBJ1-2; v_gene: TRBV6-6; d_gene: NA; CDR3aa: CASSYSTGPGLAYTF; CDR3nt: TGTGCCAGCAGTTACTCGACAGGCCCAGGGCTTGCCTACACCTTC
abundance: NA; j_gene: TRBJ1-6; v_gene: TRBV6-1; d_gene: TRBD1; CDR3aa: CASSRDSQFTPLHF; CDR3nt: TGTGCCAGCAGCCGGGACAGTCAATTCACTCCCCTCCACTTT
abundance: NA; j_gene: TRBJ1-2; v_gene: TRBV4-3; d_gene: NA; CDR3aa: CASSPALGANYGYTF; CDR3nt: TGCGCCAGCAGCCCCGCCCTGGGAGCTAACTATGGCTACACCTTC
abundance: NA; j_gene: TRBJ1-1; v_gene: TRBV5-8; d_gene: NA; CDR3aa: CASSSQGPEAFF; CDR3nt: TGTGCCAGCAGCTCACAGGGCCCTGAAGCTTTCTTT
abundance: once; j_gene: TRBJ1-2; v_gene: TRBV10-3; d_gene: TRBD1; CDR3aa: CAISDSGGSRYGYTF; CDR3nt: TGTGCCATCAGTGATTCAGGGGGCAGTCGCTATGGCTACACCTTC
abundance: NA; j_gene: TRBJ1-6; v_gene: TRBV21-1; d_gene: NA; CDR3aa: CASSEIQGTYNSPLHF; CDR3nt: TGTGCCAGCAGCGAAATACAGGGAACTTATAATTCACCCCTCCACTTT
abundance: NA; j_gene: TRBJ2-1; v_gene: TRBV9; d_gene: NA; CDR3aa: CASSPRGQREDNEQFF; CDR3nt: TGTGCCAGCAGCCCCCGAGGACAGCGAGAGGACAATGAGCAGTTCTTC
abundance: NA; j_gene: TRBJ2-7; v_gene: TRBV5-1; d_gene: TRBD2; CDR3aa: CASMSRLGGSYEQYF; CDR3nt: TGCGCCAGCATGTCACGGTTGGGAGGGTCCTACGAGCAGTACTTC
abundance: once; j_gene: TRBJ2-7; v_gene: TRBV5-1; d_gene: NA; CDR3aa: CASSFEGPSYEQYF; CDR3nt: TGCGCCAGCAGCTTCGAGGGTCCTTCCTACGAGCAGTACTTC
abundance: few; j_gene: TRBJ1-4; v_gene: TRBV2; d_gene: TRBD1; CDR3aa: CASTGTGYRKLFF; CDR3nt: TGTGCCAGCACCGGGACAGGGTACCGAAAACTGTTTTTT
abundance: NA; j_gene: TRBJ1-1; v_gene: TRBV3-1/TRBV3-2; d_gene: NA; CDR3aa: CASSQGRRNTEAFF; CDR3nt: TGTGCCAGCAGCCAAGGACGGAGGAACACTGAAGCTTTCTTT
abundance: NA; j_gene: TRBJ2-5; v_gene: TRBV2; d_gene: NA; CDR3aa: CASRGGAEETQYF; CDR3nt: TGTGCCAGCAGGGGGGGGGCAGAAGAGACCCAGTACTTC
abundance: NA; j_gene: TRBJ1-2; v_gene: TRBV5-1; d_gene: TRBD1; CDR3aa: CASSLGQGMLYGYTF; CDR3nt: TGCGCCAGCAGCTTGGGACAGGGAATGCTCTATGGCTACACCTTC
abundance: NA; j_gene: TRBJ1-2; v_gene: TRBV5-5; d_gene: NA; CDR3aa: CASSLGGTYGYTF; CDR3nt: TGTGCCAGCAGCTTGGGGGGGACTTATGGCTACACCTTC
abundance: NA; j_gene: TRBJ1-2; v_gene: TRBV2; d_gene: NA; CDR3aa: CASSDRQGNYGYTF; CDR3nt: TGTGCCAGCAGTGATAGGCAGGGAAACTATGGCTACACCTTC